These 3 T cell receptor beta chains were sequenced from one sample in a study of a mutant IDH1 vaccine in newly diagnosed glioma. Indicated time point: week 35, safety follow-up. Doses of 300 ug of mutant IDH1 20-mer peptide were given with topical imiquimod. The antigens of these receptors remain unknown. The protocol was immunoSEQ multiplex PCR, while the TCRdb copy is restricted to in-frame clones and leaves out a portion. Counted here are roughly 32,000 clones, around three quarters occurring once; the ten biggest clones make up roughly 3.1%. Sequencing used PBMCs, obtained from a glioma patient whose treatment included an IDH1 peptide vaccine. These receptors all come from a man aged 35 to 55 with glioma. Some clones in this sample may be carry-over from other donors' samples.

The chain is built from TRBV18 and TRBJ1-1, with D possibly being TRBD1 (6 bases). Trimming took off 2 bases at V and 3 bases at J, with 7 bases between the two ends. Germline CDR1 KGHSH, CDR2 LQKENI. The CDR3 loop spans 13 amino acids. The CDR3 loop is CASSPAGDTEAFF. The CDR3 coding sequence is TGTGCCAGCTCACCAGCAGGGGACACTGAAGCTTTCTTT.

V and J are TRBV14 and TRBJ2-7; D possibly matches TRBD1 or TRBD2 (5 bases each). The V end was cut by 4 bases, the J end by 4 bases, with 8 bases between. The CDR3 loop spans 12 amino acids. Germline CDR1 and CDR2: SGHDN and FVKESK. The CDR3 loop is CASSLWGYEQYF. CDR3 nucleotides: TGTGCCAGCAGCCTCTGGGGGTACGAGCAGTACTTC.

CDR3 nucleotide sequence: TGTGCCAGCAGTTCCCGGCGGGACCAGCCCCAGCATTTT. This codes for CASSSRRDQPQHF. This chain joins TRBV6-5 and TRBJ1-5, with a tentative D call TRBD1 (5 bases). V was shortened by 4 bases and J by 7 bases, with 11 bases between the two germline ends. The CDR3 consists of 13 residues. CDR1 is MNHEY, CDR2 SVGAGI, per germline.